Listed below are T cell receptor beta chains from one sample, sequenced in a study of T cells in Graves' hyperthyroidism and ophthalmopathy. TCRdb called the multiplex PCR reads again in MiXCR, with one record for every CDR3 protein. The table shows under 350,000 distinct CDR3 sequences, with less than 15% occurring only once. The sample was blood. These receptor sequences come from a woman younger than 45 with Graves' hyperthyroidism that later progressed to Graves' ophthalmopathy. CDR3s include the opening cysteine and the closing phenylalanine or tryptophan. The D gene is left open where the match is weak. Not all rows give a size; the values are once, few, many and, for expanded clones, a class.

j_call,d_call,clone_size,v_call,cdr3_nt,cdr3_aa
TRBJ2-5,TRBD2,few,TRBV7-9,TGTGCCAGCAGCCCCAGACCGGGACTAGTTGTAGAGACCCAGTACTTC,CASSPRPGLVVETQYF
TRBJ2-1,TRBD2,NA,TRBV6-2/TRBV6-3,TGTGCCAGCAGTTATCTTAGCGGGGGCCACAATGAGCAGTTCTTC,CASSYLSGGHNEQFF
TRBJ1-1,NA,many,TRBV12-3/TRBV12-4,TGTGCCAGCAGTCCCGGGGGGGTGAGCACTGAAGCTTTCTTT,CASSPGGVSTEAFF
TRBJ2-3,NA,many,TRBV7-2,TGTGCCAGCAGCTTAGCGTCCAATACGCAGTATTTT,CASSLASNTQYF
TRBJ2-7,NA,many,TRBV28,TGTGCCAGCAGTGACCGAGTAGCGATTCCCTACGAGCAGTACTTC,CASSDRVAIPYEQYF
TRBJ2-7,TRBD2,few,TRBV27,TGTGCCAGCAGTCCCGGGACTAGCGGGTTCGGCGGTGAGCAGTACTTC,CASSPGTSGFGGEQYF
TRBJ1-4,NA,many,TRBV18,TGTGCCAGCTCACCAGGTCTTGGCGGTGAAAAACTGTTTTTT,CASSPGLGGEKLFF
TRBJ1-1,NA,many,TRBV15,TGTGCCACCAGCAGAGCCAGTGCAGGGGATGGAACTGAAGCTTTCTTT,CATSRASAGDGTEAFF
TRBJ2-2,NA,NA,TRBV11-2,TGTGCCAGCAGCCCCCGCGAGGAAGCGAACACCGGGGAGCTGTTTTTT,CASSPREEANTGELFF
TRBJ2-3,NA,many,TRBV12-3/TRBV12-4,TGTGCCAGCAGTTTGGGACTTAAGGGAGATACGCAGTATTTT,CASSLGLKGDTQYF
TRBJ1-2,NA,NA,TRBV19,TGTGCCAGTAGTATAGAATCCGGGGAATACCTCCTAACAGACAATGGCTACACCTTC,CASSIESGEYLLTDNGYTF
TRBJ2-3,NA,NA,TRBV18,TGTGCCAGCTCACCCCAAATCCCGAAGGGGCCCAGCACAGATACGCAGTATTTT,CASSPQIPKGPSTDTQYF
TRBJ2-7,NA,many,TRBV18,TGTGCCAGCTCACCCCAGGGGAATGAGCAGTACTTC,CASSPQGNEQYF
TRBJ1-1,NA,NA,TRBV6-5,TGTGCCAGCGGTTACAACGCTGGATTGAACACTGAAGCTTTCTTT,CASGYNAGLNTEAFF
TRBJ2-7,NA,many,TRBV6-2/TRBV6-3,TGTGCCAGCAGCCGAGCAGGCAGGGGCGGCGAGCAGTACTTC,CASSRAGRGGEQYF
TRBJ2-7,NA,NA,TRBV2,TGTGCCAGCAGGGACGGACAGCTCTCCTACGAGCAGTACTTC,CASRDGQLSYEQYF
TRBJ1-1,NA,many,TRBV30,TGTGCCTGGACAGGGTCTGAAGCTTTCTTT,CAWTGSEAFF
TRBJ2-7,NA,many,TRBV20-1,TGCAGTGCCACCTCCGACGAAAATACCTACGAGCAGTACTTC,CSATSDENTYEQYF
TRBJ2-3,NA,many,TRBV29-1,TGCAGCGTCCTCTGGGTTACGCAGTATTTT,CSVLWVTQYF
TRBJ2-3,NA,many,TRBV30,TGTGCCTGGGAACTCGGGGGAGATACGCAGTATTTT,CAWELGGDTQYF
TRBJ1-4,NA,many,TRBV7-9,TGTGCCAGCAGCGCCTTCGGGGGAAGTGAAAAACTGTTTTTT,CASSAFGGSEKLFF
TRBJ2-1,NA,many,TRBV12-3/TRBV12-4,TGTGCCAGCAGTTACGGGGTCGTTACCAATGAGCAGTTCTTC,CASSYGVVTNEQFF
TRBJ2-2,TRBD2,once,TRBV20-1,TGCAGTGCCGGACTAGCGGGGAACACCGGGGAGCTGTTTTTT,CSAGLAGNTGELFF
TRBJ2-1,NA,many,TRBV5-8,TGTGCCAGCAGCTGGTGGCGCCTCAATGAGCAGTTCTTC,CASSWWRLNEQFF
TRBJ2-3,TRBD2,NA,TRBV2,TGTGCCAGCCGCAAACCGGGACTAGCGGGAGGGGGAGGCACAGATACGCAGTATTTT,CASRKPGLAGGGGTDTQYF
TRBJ1-5,NA,few,TRBV24-1,TGTGCCACCAGTGGGGGGCCGGGGGCCCAGCATTTT,CATSGGPGAQHF
TRBJ2-1,NA,many,TRBV7-3,TGTGCCAGCAGCTTACTTAGAGTCAATGAGCAGTTCTTC,CASSLLRVNEQFF
TRBJ2-1,TRBD1,many,TRBV20-1,TGCAGTGCTAGAGATCTCGGGACAGTCATAACCTCCAATGAGCAGTTCTTC,CSARDLGTVITSNEQFF
TRBJ2-2,NA,many,TRBV11-2,TGTGCCAGCAGCTCTATCAAAACGGACAGTACCGCCGATTTCTACACCGGGGAGCTGTTTTTT,CASSSIKTDSTADFYTGELFF
TRBJ2-3,TRBD1,NA,TRBV19,TGTGCCAGTAGTCAACAGGGGTCCACAGATACGCAGTATTTT,CASSQQGSTDTQYF
TRBJ2-5,NA,many,TRBV4-3,TGCGCCAGCAGCCAAGATTTTGATGATGAGACCCAGTACTTC,CASSQDFDDETQYF
TRBJ1-2,NA,many,TRBV2,TGTGCCAGCAGTCAGGGACACTTAGGCGTCTATGGCTACACCTTC,CASSQGHLGVYGYTF